This T cell receptor beta chain was captured by sequencing in a study of identical twins. A single record per CDR3 protein comes from TCRdb applying MiXCR to the 5' RACE reads. The sample includes 400,000 or so distinct CDR3 sequences, approximately 9.1% of them seen just once. Germline V gives CDR1 LGHNA, CDR2 YNFKEQ. The CDR3 consists of 14 residues. Losses at the gene ends were 8 bases for V and 6 bases for J; bases not matched to a gene: 4. This clonotype was counted at least ten times. As yet, its antigen is unknown. Whole-study results and caveats: It was out-of-frame TCR alpha sharing in monozygotic twins that models underestimated. In cord blood, abundant beta clonotypes had fewer insertions; memory showed no trend.

Donors were all healthy Caucasians. The rearrangement uses TRBV4-2 and TRBJ2-1, with TRBD2 matching over 13 bases. The sequencing sample was made of naive T cells sorted from blood. The clonotype comes from a woman between 50 and 59 years old in good health. CDR3 nucleotides: TGTGCCAGCCTAAGGACTAGCGGGAGCAATGAGCAGTTCTTC. Translating gives CASLRTSGSNEQFF.